This T cell receptor (beta chain) was profiled in a study of human T cells and chemical hapten exposure. The time point: patch test 2, 6 weeks after DPC sensitization. This sample's treatment: therapeutic diphenylcyclopropenone sensitization with weekly scalp DPC. In TCRdb, the RACE reads were re-called with MiXCR into one record per CDR3 protein. The sample has about 140,000 distinct CDR3 sequences; about 10% are singletons. The sample in question was whole blood, obtained in connection with sensitization to the hapten diphenylcyclopropenone (DPC). The receptor was isolated from a woman between 50 and 59 years old with alopecia areata. Some clones in this sample may be carry-over from other donors' samples.

CDR3 coding DNA: TGTGCCAGCAGCTCTCAAGGAGGGGTAATCACCGGGGAGCTGTTTTTT. Its protein product is CASSSQGGVITGELFF. This chain links TRBV7-2 with TRBJ2-2; tentatively, D is TRBD2 (6 bases). The CDR3 contains 16 residues. Trimming cost V 4 bases and J 4 bases, with 16 bases left between them. Per the germline V gene, CDR1 is SGHTA and CDR2 is FQGNSA.